This T cell receptor (beta chain) was recorded in a study of T cells in Graves' hyperthyroidism and ophthalmopathy. At least 3 on the Clinical Activity Score was recorded for ophthalmopathy patients, who also had NOSPECS grade at least 4 and duration under 3 months. Diagnoses were made from clinical symptoms, serum measures (thyroxine and TRAb), thyroid ultrasound and orbital computed tomography. This sample holds PBMCs from roughly 10 ml fresh peripheral blood. CDR1 and CDR2 from the germline V gene are MGHRA and YSYEKL. The V end lost 1 base, the J end lost 3 bases, and 10 bases lay between the germline ends. The CDR3 length is 16 residues. Findings and limits, study-wide: Stable hyperthyroidism and ophthalmopathy were separated using 13 V-J signatures.

This clonotype appeared many times. Antigen unknown. It was RNA transcripts that yielded the amplified TCR beta CDR3 regions. Using the HTBI primer set, a first-round RT-PCR was run on the TCR CDR3. From the multiplex PCR reads, TCRdb called clonotypes with MiXCR, one entry per CDR3 protein. The repertoire holds 400,000 or so distinct CDR3 sequences, with roughly 15% as singletons. The source material was blood. The chain couples TRBV4-1 to TRBJ1-6; D may be TRBD1 (5 bases). The sequence was collected from a young woman with Graves' ophthalmopathy. This CDR3 is CASSQVVGGYNSPLHF. Here the CDR3 DNA reads TGCGCCAGCAGCCAAGTGGTGGGGGGCTATAATTCACCCCTCCACTTT.